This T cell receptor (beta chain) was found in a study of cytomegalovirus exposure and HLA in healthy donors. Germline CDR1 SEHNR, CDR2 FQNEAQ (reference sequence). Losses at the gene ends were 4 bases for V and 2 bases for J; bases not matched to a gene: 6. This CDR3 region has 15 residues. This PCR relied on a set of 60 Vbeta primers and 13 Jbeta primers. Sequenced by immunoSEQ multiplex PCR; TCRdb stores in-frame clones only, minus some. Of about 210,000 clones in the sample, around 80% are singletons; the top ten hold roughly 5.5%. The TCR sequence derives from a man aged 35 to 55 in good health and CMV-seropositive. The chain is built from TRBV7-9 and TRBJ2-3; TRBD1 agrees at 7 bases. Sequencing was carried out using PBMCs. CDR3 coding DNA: TGTGCCAGCAGCTGGGGACAGACTTACACAGATACGCAGTATTTT. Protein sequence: CASSWGQTYTDTQYF.